A single sample gave rise to the 16 T cell receptor beta chains below, sequenced in a study of PD-L1 blockade in urothelial cancer. Sequencing was performed with immunoSEQ multiplex PCR; in TCRdb, only in-frame clones are kept and a portion is missing. The sample shows about 43,000 clones, about 87% of them seen only once. The sample consisted of PBMCs, taken around atezolizumab (anti-PD-L1) treatment. The receptors were gathered from a man older than 75 with urothelial cancer.

The table lists this clone with a few counts. This chain joins TRBV7-6 and TRBJ2-2; TRBD2 is a possible D gene (5 bases). The germline V gene has CDR1 SGHVS and CDR2 FNYEAQ. CDR3 size: 15 residues. V lost 5 bases, J lost 6 bases, and 16 bases lay in between. DNA for the CDR3: TGTGCCAGCAGCCGAGCCGGGAACGCGGCCGGGGAGCTGTTTTTT. Encoded protein: CASSRAGNAAGELFF.

The chain has TRBV2 and TRBJ2-1; D perhaps matches TRBD2 (6 bases). V lost 3 bases, J lost 4 bases, and 10 bases lay in between. Germline loops: CDR1 SNHLY, CDR2 FYNNEI. The CDR3 consists of 14 residues. CDR3 amino acids: CASSDAGTYNEQFF. CDR3 nucleotide sequence: TGTGCCAGCAGTGATGCAGGGACTTACAATGAGCAGTTCTTC. Variable domain in full (rest from reference TRBV2 and TRBJ2-1): EPEVTQTPSHQVTQMGQEVILRCVPISNHLYFYWYRQILGQKVEFLVSFYNNEISEKSEIFDDQFSVERPDGSNFTLKIRSTKLEDSAMYFCASSDAGTYNEQFFGPGTRLTVL.

The CDR3 DNA reads as TGTGCCAGCAGTGAACCTAGCGGGAGGGCCGGTTCCTACGAGCAGTACTTC. It specifies CASSEPSGRAGSYEQYF. The chain is built from TRBV25-1 and TRBJ2-7; 12 positions match TRBD2. Unmatched junction bases numbered 6, after V lost 2 bases and J lost 1 base. CDR1 is MGHDK, CDR2 SYGVNS, per germline. The CDR3 runs to 17 residues.

The chain couples TRBV6-1 to TRBJ2-1; 7 bases are shared with TRBD1. This CDR3 spans 15 amino acids. Germline V lookup: CDR1 MNHNS, CDR2 SASEGT. V dropped 2 bases and J dropped 4; count of bases not matched to a gene: 5. The CDR3 sequence is CASSEREQGYNEQFF. In DNA form, the CDR3 reads TGTGCCAGCAGTGAAAGGGAACAGGGGTACAATGAGCAGTTCTTC.

This chain uses TRBV29-1 with TRBJ1-2, with TRBD1 matching over 7 bases. This CDR3 is 12 amino acids long. J was trimmed by 3 bases and V by 7 bases; bases with no gene match: 5. Per the germline V gene, CDR1 is SQVTM and CDR2 is ANQGSEA. The CDR3 loop reads CSARDSHYGYTF. CDR3 nucleotides: TGCAGCGCTCGGGACAGCCACTATGGCTACACCTTC.

The chain carries TRBV9 and TRBJ2-2, with 8 positions matching TRBD1. The J segment lost 8 bases and the V segment lost 0 bases, leaving 0 bases of the junction unmatched. The germline V gene has CDR1 SGDLS and CDR2 YYNGEE. The CDR3 has 13 residues. The CDR3 nucleotides read TGTGCCAGCAGCGTAGGGGACAGGGGGGAGCTGTTTTTT. This codes for CASSVGDRGELFF.

V and J are TRBV5-1 and TRBJ2-7, with a possible D match to TRBD1 (6 bases). The V end lost 3 bases, the J end lost 1 base, and 14 bases lay between the germline ends. CDR1 is SGHRS and CDR2 is YFSETQ in the germline V gene. This CDR3 is 15 amino acids long. CDR3 region: CASSYEGVGSYEQYF. The CDR3 region has the DNA TGCGCCAGCAGCTACGAGGGGGTTGGGTCCTACGAGCAGTACTTC.

The V call is TRBV18, the J call TRBJ2-1; 8 bases line up with TRBD1. Germline CDR1 KGHSH, CDR2 LQKENI. Trimming took 5 bases from V and 7 from J; bases not matched to a gene: 13. This CDR3 is 16 amino acids long. The CDR3 here is CASSARQGALENEQFF. The DNA for the CDR3 is TGTGCCAGCTCAGCCCGCCAGGGGGCTTTAGAGAATGAGCAGTTCTTC.

This chain links TRBV4-3 with TRBJ2-2, with D unresolved. CDR3 length equals 15 residues. Per the germline V gene, CDR1 is LGHNA and CDR2 is YSLEER. V lost 1 base to trimming and J lost 2 bases, with 8 bases between them. DNA for the CDR3: TGCGCCAGCAGCCAAGCCCCAGGCAACACCGGGGAGCTGTTTTTT. It codes for CASSQAPGNTGELFF.

CDR3 nucleotides: TGTGCCAGCAGGTTACAGGGGAGCGGAGCCTACGAGCAGTACTTC. It codes for CASRLQGSGAYEQYF. The chain is built from TRBV28 and TRBJ2-7; 7 bases agree with TRBD1. The CDR3 contains 15 residues. The germline V gene has CDR1 MDHEN and CDR2 SYDVKM. V shed 6 bases and J 2 bases; nucleotides not matched to a gene: 10. The entire variable domain, with the rest obtained from reference TRBV28 and TRBJ2-7, is as follows: DVKVTQSSRYLVKRTGEKVFLECVQDMDHENMFWYRQDPGLGLRLIYFSYDVKMKEKGDIPEGYSVSREKKERFSLILESASTNQTSMYLCASRLQGSGAYEQYFGPGTRLTVT.

V usage is TRBV19 and J usage is TRBJ1-5, with 8 positions matching TRBD1. V shed 5 bases, J shed 7 bases, and the junction held 10 bases outside the gene matches. The germline V gene has CDR1 LNHDA and CDR2 SQIVND (reference sequence). This CDR3 comprises 15 residues. CDR3 in DNA: TGTGCCAGTAGTCCCGGACAGGGATACGGCCAGCCCCAGCATTTT. Protein: CASSPGQGYGQPQHF.

The count of this clone is one. The V call is TRBV11-2, the J call TRBJ2-3; tentative D call: TRBD2 (5 bases). V lost 1 base, J lost 2 bases, and 10 bases lay in between. In germline, CDR1 is SGHAT, CDR2 FQNNGV. This CDR3 comprises 15 residues. In DNA form, the CDR3 reads TGTGCCAGCAGCTTAGTTGAGCGGATCACAGATACGCAGTATTTT. Amino acid sequence: CASSLVERITDTQYF.

This clone was picked up one time. The gene calls are TRBV19 and TRBJ2-2; 10 bases fit TRBD2. The CDR3 sequence is 16 residues long. V shed 3 bases and J 4 bases; nucleotides not matched to a gene: 5. The germline CDR1 and CDR2 sequences are LNHDA and SQIVND (reference sequence). The DNA of the CDR3 is TGTGCCAGTAGTATCCGACTAGCGGGCGGCACCGGGGAGCTGTTTTTT. The encoded protein is CASSIRLAGGTGELFF.

The chain has TRBV5-6 and TRBJ2-2, with D tentatively TRBD2 (6 bases). This CDR3 has 15 residues. Germline-derived CDR1 and CDR2 are SGHDT and YYEEEE. Trimming removed 4 bases at V and 3 bases at J, with 13 bases between. CDR3 nucleotides: TGTGCCAGCAGCCGGAAGTGGGGGGACACCGGGGAGCTGTTTTTT. The encoded protein is CASSRKWGDTGELFF.

V is TRBV5-1 and J is TRBJ1-3, with 9 nucleotides matching TRBD1. The germline gives CDR1 SGHRS, CDR2 YFSETQ. V shed 3 bases and J 4 bases; nucleotides not matched to a gene: 2. CDR3 length: 14 residues. CDR3 protein: CASSWTGDGNTIYF. The CDR3 coding sequence is TGCGCCAGCAGCTGGACAGGGGACGGAAACACCATATATTTT.

This clone has only one observation. This CDR3 reads CASRPDRANTGELFF. CDR3 sequence (DNA): TGTGCCAGCAGACCGGACAGGGCTAACACCGGGGAGCTGTTTTTT. V usage is TRBV6-5 and J usage is TRBJ2-2, with 8 bases fitting TRBD1. Trimming removed 6 bases from V and 2 bases from J; junction bases left unmatched: 5. Germline assignment: CDR1 MNHEY and CDR2 SVGAGI. The CDR3 sequence is 15 residues long.